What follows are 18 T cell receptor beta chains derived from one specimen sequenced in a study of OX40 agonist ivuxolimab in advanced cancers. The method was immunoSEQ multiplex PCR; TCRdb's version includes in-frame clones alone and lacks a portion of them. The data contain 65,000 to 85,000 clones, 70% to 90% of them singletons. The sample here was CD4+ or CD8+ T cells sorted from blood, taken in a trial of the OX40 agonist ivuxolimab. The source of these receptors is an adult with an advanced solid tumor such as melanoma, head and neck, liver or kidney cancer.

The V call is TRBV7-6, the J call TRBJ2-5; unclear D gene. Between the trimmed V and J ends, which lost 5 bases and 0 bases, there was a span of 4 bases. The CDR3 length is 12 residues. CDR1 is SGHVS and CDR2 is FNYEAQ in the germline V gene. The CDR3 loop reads CASSGYQETQYF. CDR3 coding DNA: TGTGCCAGCAGCGGGTACCAAGAGACCCAGTACTTC. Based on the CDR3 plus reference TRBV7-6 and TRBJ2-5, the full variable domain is GAGVSQSPRYKVTKRGQDVALRCDPISGHVSLYWYRQALGQGPEFLTYFNYEAQQDKSGLPNDRFSAERPEGSISTLTIQRTEQRDSAMYRCASSGYQETQYFGPGTRLLVL.

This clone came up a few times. CDR3 protein: CASSLRTGSYGYTF. Here the CDR3 DNA reads TGTGCCAGCAGCTTAAGGACAGGGAGCTATGGCTACACCTTC. The chain uses TRBV7-9 and TRBJ1-2, with 8 bases fitting TRBD1. V dropped 2 bases and J dropped 4; count of bases not matched to a gene: 3. The CDR3 spans 14 residues. The germline V gene has CDR1 SEHNR and CDR2 FQNEAQ (reference sequence).

The chain's CDR3 is CASSQDKQGYYGYTF. The CDR3, as DNA: TGTGCCAGCAGCCAAGACAAGCAGGGCTACTATGGCTACACCTTC. The rearrangement links TRBV14 to TRBJ1-2, with TRBD1 as a possible D gene (5 bases). The CDR3 is 15 amino acids. Germline V lookup: CDR1 SGHDN, CDR2 FVKESK. V lost 0 bases and J lost 3, with 11 bases in between.

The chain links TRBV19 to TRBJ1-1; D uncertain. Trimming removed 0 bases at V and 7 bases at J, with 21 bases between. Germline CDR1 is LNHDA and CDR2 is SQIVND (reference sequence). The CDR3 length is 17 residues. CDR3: CASSIDRGEDRFYEAFF. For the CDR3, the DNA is TGTGCCAGTAGTATAGATCGAGGTGAAGACCGATTTTATGAAGCTTTCTTT. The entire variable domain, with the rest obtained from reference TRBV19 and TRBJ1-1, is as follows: DGGITQSPKYLFRKEGQNVTLSCEQNLNHDAMYWYRQDPGQGLRLIYYSQIVNDFQKGDIAEGYSVSREKKESFPLTVTSAQKNPTAFYLCASSIDRGEDRFYEAFFGQGTRLTVV.

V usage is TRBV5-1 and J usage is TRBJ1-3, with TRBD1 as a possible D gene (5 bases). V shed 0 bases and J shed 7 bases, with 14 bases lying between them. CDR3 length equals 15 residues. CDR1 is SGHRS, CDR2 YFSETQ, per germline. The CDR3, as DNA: TGCGCCAGCAGCTTGGGGGGCCCCGAAGGGAACACCATATATTTT. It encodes CASSLGGPEGNTIYF.

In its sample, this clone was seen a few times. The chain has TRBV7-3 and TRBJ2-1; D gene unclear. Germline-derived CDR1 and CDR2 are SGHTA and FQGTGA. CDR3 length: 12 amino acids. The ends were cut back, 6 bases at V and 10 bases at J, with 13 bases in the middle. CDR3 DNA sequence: TGTGCCAGCAGGTCCGCTGTTGGGGAGCAGTTCTTC. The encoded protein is CASRSAVGEQFF.

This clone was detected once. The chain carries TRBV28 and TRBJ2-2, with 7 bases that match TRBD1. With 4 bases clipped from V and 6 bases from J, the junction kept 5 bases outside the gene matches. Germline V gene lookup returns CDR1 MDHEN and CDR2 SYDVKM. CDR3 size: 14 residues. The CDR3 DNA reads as TGTGCCAGCAGTTCGGGACAGCCCCCCGGGGAGCTGTTTTTT. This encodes CASSSGQPPGELFF.

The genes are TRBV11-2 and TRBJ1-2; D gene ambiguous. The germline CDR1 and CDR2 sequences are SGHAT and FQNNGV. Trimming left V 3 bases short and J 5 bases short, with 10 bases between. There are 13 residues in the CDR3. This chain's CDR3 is CASSFVDGYGYTF. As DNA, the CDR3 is TGTGCCAGCAGCTTTGTGGACGGGTATGGCTACACCTTC.

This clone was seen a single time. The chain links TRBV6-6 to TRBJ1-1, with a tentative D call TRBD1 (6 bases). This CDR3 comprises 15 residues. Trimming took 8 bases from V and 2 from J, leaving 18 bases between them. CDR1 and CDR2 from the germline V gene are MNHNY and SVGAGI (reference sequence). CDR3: CASYLVGRGNTEAFF. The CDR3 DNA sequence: TGTGCCAGCTACTTGGTGGGCAGGGGCAACACTGAAGCTTTCTTT.

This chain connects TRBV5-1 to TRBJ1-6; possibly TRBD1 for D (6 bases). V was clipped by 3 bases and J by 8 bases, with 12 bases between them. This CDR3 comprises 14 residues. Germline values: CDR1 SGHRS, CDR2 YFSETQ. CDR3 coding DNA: TGCGCCAGCAGCTCAGGGGTTTTGGATTCACCCCTCCACTTT. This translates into CASSSGVLDSPLHF.

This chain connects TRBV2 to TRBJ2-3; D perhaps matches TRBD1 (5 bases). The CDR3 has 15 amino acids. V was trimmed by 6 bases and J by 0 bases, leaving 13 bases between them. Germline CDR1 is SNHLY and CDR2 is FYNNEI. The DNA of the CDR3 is TGTGCCAGCAGCGATAGACAGCGTAGCACAGATACGCAGTATTTT. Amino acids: CASSDRQRSTDTQYF.

Written as DNA, the CDR3 is TGTGCCAGTAGTATTCATCAGGGGGCAGGTCAGCCCCAGCATTTT. Translating gives CASSIHQGAGQPQHF. V and J are TRBV19 and TRBJ1-5, with 8 bases aligning to TRBD1. Per the germline V gene, CDR1 is LNHDA and CDR2 is SQIVND (reference sequence). This CDR3 has 15 residues. J was trimmed by 6 bases and V by 3 bases; bases with no gene match: 7.

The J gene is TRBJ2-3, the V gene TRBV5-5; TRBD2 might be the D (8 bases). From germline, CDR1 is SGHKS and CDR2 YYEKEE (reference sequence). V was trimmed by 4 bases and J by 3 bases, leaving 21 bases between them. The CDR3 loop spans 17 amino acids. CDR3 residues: CASSPYRGLEGTDTQYF. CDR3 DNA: TGTGCCAGCAGCCCATACAGGGGACTAGAAGGTACAGATACGCAGTATTTT.

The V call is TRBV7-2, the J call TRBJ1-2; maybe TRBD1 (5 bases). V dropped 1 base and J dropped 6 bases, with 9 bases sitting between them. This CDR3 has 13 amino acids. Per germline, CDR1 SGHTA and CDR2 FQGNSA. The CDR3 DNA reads TGTGCCAGCAGCTTAGGGGCAGGGCATGGCTACACCTTC. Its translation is CASSLGAGHGYTF.

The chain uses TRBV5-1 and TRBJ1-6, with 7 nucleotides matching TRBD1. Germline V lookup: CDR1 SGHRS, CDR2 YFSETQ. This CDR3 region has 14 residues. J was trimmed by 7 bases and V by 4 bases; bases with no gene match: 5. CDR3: CASSRGDSNSPLHF. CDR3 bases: TGCGCCAGCAGCAGAGGGGACAGCAATTCACCCCTCCACTTT.

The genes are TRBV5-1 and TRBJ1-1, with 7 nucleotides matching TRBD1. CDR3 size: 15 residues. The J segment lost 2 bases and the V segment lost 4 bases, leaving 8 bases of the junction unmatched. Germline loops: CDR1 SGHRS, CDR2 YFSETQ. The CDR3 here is CASSPGTAANTEAFF. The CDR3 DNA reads TGCGCCAGCAGCCCCGGGACAGCGGCTAACACTGAAGCTTTCTTT. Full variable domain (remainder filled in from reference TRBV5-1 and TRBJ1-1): KAGVTQTPRYLIKTRGQQVTLSCSPISGHRSVSWYQQTPGQGLQFLFEYFSETQRNKGNFPGRFSGRQFSNSRSEMNVSTLELGDSALYLCASSPGTAANTEAFFGQGTRLTVV.

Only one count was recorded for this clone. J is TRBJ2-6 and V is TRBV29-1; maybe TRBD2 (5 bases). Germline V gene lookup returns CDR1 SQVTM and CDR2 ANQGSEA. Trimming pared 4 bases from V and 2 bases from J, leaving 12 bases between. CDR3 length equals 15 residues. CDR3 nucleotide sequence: TGCAGCGTTGTCGTGGCGGGTCCTGGGGCCAACGTCCTGACTTTC. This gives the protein CSVVVAGPGANVLTF.

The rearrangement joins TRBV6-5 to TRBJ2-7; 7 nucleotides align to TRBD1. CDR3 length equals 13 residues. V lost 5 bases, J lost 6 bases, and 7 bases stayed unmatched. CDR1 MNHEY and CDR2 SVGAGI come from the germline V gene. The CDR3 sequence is CASSATTGVEQYV. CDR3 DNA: TGTGCCAGCAGTGCGACAACAGGGGTCGAGCAGTACGTC.